This T cell receptor beta chain comes out of a study of blood T cell repertoires in COVID-19. Study-level information: Researchers got acute and convalescent COVID-19 samples from the United States, Italy and Spain. T cells, B-cell-depleted T cells, or PBMCs provided the cDNA or gDNA that served as material.

In the source study's methods: Amplification of reference gene primers provided the estimated nucleated cell counts. Only in-frame clones appear in the TCRdb table, and some are missing; sequencing was by immunoSEQ multiplex PCR. Clone size and the V and J calls come from that table; the DNA yielded D and trimming. The sample has about 290,000 clones; 89% are singletons. In its sample, this clone was seen a few times. Sequencing was carried out using peripheral blood. This clonotype originated in a woman between 35 and 50 years old who had recovered from COVID-19.

The CDR3 region is CASSSPTGGFTEAFF. The CDR3 nucleotides read TGCGCCAGCAGCTCCCCCACAGGGGGGTTTACTGAAGCTTTCTTT. The chain recombines TRBV5-1 with TRBJ1-1, with 8 bases aligning to TRBD1. The CDR3 extends over 15 amino acids. V lost 3 bases and J lost 5; bases outside the gene matches: 9. Looked up from germline, CDR1 is SGHRS and CDR2 is YFSETQ.